One and the same sample provided the 21 T cell receptor beta chains below, sequenced in a study of shared clonotypes between healthy human individuals. Here immunoSEQ multiplex PCR was the method, and the copy in TCRdb shows in-frame clones only, minus some. The sample includes 2 million to 2.5 million clones, 85% to 95% of them seen just once. The sample was naive CD4+ T cells from PBMCs. Subset reported: CD45RA+ positively selected. The receptors stem from a man younger than 30 in good health. Some clones in this sample may be carry-over from other donors' samples.

In this sample, this clone turned up a few times. The V call is TRBV27, the J call TRBJ1-1; 10 bases agree with TRBD1. CDR1 MNHEY and CDR2 SMNVEV come from the germline V gene (reference sequence). The CDR3 runs to 14 residues. Trimming cost V 6 bases and J 7 bases; bases outside gene matches: 8. In DNA form, the CDR3 reads TGTGCCAGCAGCTCACGGGACAGGGGAGGTGAAGCTTTCTTT. Amino acids: CASSSRDRGGEAFF.

This chain uses TRBV7-2 with TRBJ2-1; a possible D gene is TRBD2 (6 bases). The germline CDR1 and CDR2 sequences are SGHTA and FQGNSA. The CDR3 is 12 residues long. Trimming shortened V by 8 bases and J by 5 bases, and 10 bases separated the two germline ends. CDR3 residues: CASWDFHNEQFF. The CDR3 coding sequence is TGTGCCAGCTGGGACTTCCACAATGAGCAGTTCTTC.

This clone was seen more than once but under ten times. The chain recombines TRBV15 with TRBJ1-1, with no clear D. V gave up 3 bases and J gave up 3 bases, with 8 bases separating them. CDR3 length: 13 residues. Germline CDR1 reads LNHNV; CDR2 reads YYDKDF (reference sequence). The CDR3 loop reads CATSRALDTEAFF. CDR3 DNA: TGTGCCACCAGCAGGGCCCTGGACACTGAAGCTTTCTTT.

A note on this clone: This sample also contains other DNA sequences that code for the same CDR3. The chain combines TRBV18 with TRBJ2-7; TRBD1 might be the D (5 bases). Germline CDR1 KGHSH, CDR2 LQKENI. Trimming pared 2 bases from V and 3 bases from J, leaving 8 bases between. The CDR3 contains 13 residues. The CDR3 DNA is TGTGCCAGCTCACCAAGCAGGGACTACGAGCAGTACTTC. Translating gives CASSPSRDYEQYF.

V is TRBV18 and J is TRBJ1-1; 8 bases match TRBD1. The CDR3 spans 14 residues. The V and J ends lost 6 bases and 3 bases, in that order; junction bases with no gene match: 6. Germline V CDR1 and CDR2: KGHSH, LQKENI. The CDR3 reads CASSIGQGDTEAFF. The CDR3 coding sequence is TGTGCCAGCTCGATTGGACAGGGTGACACTGAAGCTTTCTTT.

With regard to this clone: The same CDR3 can be traced to other DNA sequences in this sample. This sequence joins TRBV9 and TRBJ2-7; 7 bases align to TRBD2. The J segment lost 1 base and the V segment lost 1 base, leaving 2 bases of the junction unmatched. This CDR3 is 14 amino acids long. CDR1 is SGDLS and CDR2 is YYNGEE in the germline V gene. CDR3 sequence: CASSVTSASYEQYF. The CDR3 coding sequence is TGTGCCAGCAGCGTAACTAGCGCTTCCTACGAGCAGTACTTC. Full variable domain (missing parts from reference TRBV9 and TRBJ2-7): DSGVTQTPKHLITATGQRVTLRCSPRSGDLSVYWYQQSLDQGLQFLIQYYNGEERAKGNILERFSAQQFPDLHSELNLSSLELGDSALYFCASSVTSASYEQYFGPGTRLTVT.

This clone was detected once. The chain is built from TRBV28 and TRBJ1-5; D unclear. The CDR3 spans 14 residues. The germline V gene encodes CDR1 MDHEN and CDR2 SYDVKM. V dropped 1 base and J dropped 6 bases, with 10 bases sitting between them. The CDR3 here is CASSLFRPAQPQHF. The CDR3 DNA reads as TGTGCCAGCAGTTTATTTCGCCCCGCTCAGCCCCAGCATTTT.

The gene calls are TRBV5-5 and TRBJ1-1; no clear D gene. The CDR3 is 14 amino acids. CDR1 SGHKS and CDR2 YYEKEE come from the germline V gene (reference sequence). The germline V and J ends were trimmed by 5 bases and 0 bases, with 11 bases remaining between them. The CDR3 bases are TGTGCCAGCAGTTACGCGGCCCTGAACACTGAAGCTTTCTTT. Protein: CASSYAALNTEAFF.

The CDR3 is CASSKQGRTYEQYF. The CDR3 DNA follows: TGTGCCAGTAGTAAACAGGGGCGCACCTACGAGCAGTACTTC. This sequence joins TRBV19 and TRBJ2-7; 7 nucleotides line up with TRBD1. This CDR3 region has 14 residues. V shed 4 bases, J shed 2 bases, and the junction held 5 bases outside the gene matches. Germline V CDR1 and CDR2: LNHDA, SQIVND (reference sequence).

The chain has TRBV7-2 and TRBJ1-2, with no clear D. This CDR3 is built from 15 residues. The V and J ends lost 1 base and 4 bases respectively, with 13 bases between them. CDR1 is SGHTA, CDR2 FQGNSA, per germline. CDR3 DNA sequence: TGTGCCAGCAGCTTAGTTCCGGGGTTTGGCTATGGCTACACCTTC. It is translated as CASSLVPGFGYGYTF.

The chain is built from TRBV25-1 and TRBJ2-7, with 8 bases that match TRBD2. The J segment lost 5 bases and the V segment lost 5 bases, leaving 17 bases of the junction unmatched. The CDR3 totals 17 residues. Germline CDR1 is MGHDK and CDR2 is SYGVNS. DNA of the CDR3: TGTGCCAGCAGTCCACACCTCCCCGGGACGGGGGGGCACGAGCAGTACTTC. Protein: CASSPHLPGTGGHEQYF.

The rearrangement joins TRBV5-1 to TRBJ1-3, with a tentative D call TRBD1 (5 bases). In germline, CDR1 is SGHRS, CDR2 YFSETQ. The CDR3 has 16 residues. The V end was cut by 4 bases, the J end by 0 bases, with 14 bases between. CDR3 sequence (DNA): TGCGCCAGCAGCCTCGGGGACCGCCGCTCTGGAAACACCATATATTTT. Translated, it gives CASSLGDRRSGNTIYF. Looking up the rest from reference TRBV5-1 and TRBJ1-3 gives the full variable domain: KAGVTQTPRYLIKTRGQQVTLSCSPISGHRSVSWYQQTPGQGLQFLFEYFSETQRNKGNFPGRFSGRQFSNSRSEMNVSTLELGDSALYLCASSLGDRRSGNTIYFGEGSWLTVV.

This clone was seen just once. This chain uses TRBV27 with TRBJ2-7; 9 positions agree with TRBD2. This CDR3 is 18 amino acids long. Germline lookup yields CDR1 MNHEY and CDR2 SMNVEV (reference sequence). V gave up 3 bases and J gave up 3 bases; unmatched junction bases: 15. The CDR3 DNA follows: TGTGCCAGCAGTTTGAGGGAGTATTCTAGCGGGGAGCACTACGAGCAGTACTTC. Encoded protein: CASSLREYSSGEHYEQYF.

The CDR3 loop is CASQRTSGRSDTQYF. The CDR3 DNA reads as TGCGCCAGCCAACGGACTAGCGGGAGGTCGGATACGCAGTATTTT. The rearrangement uses TRBV10-2 and TRBJ2-3; 14 bases are shared with TRBD2. The germline CDR1 and CDR2 sequences are WSHSY and SAAADI. The CDR3 consists of 15 residues. Unmatched junction bases numbered 7, after V lost 8 bases and J lost 6 bases.

This rearrangement joins TRBV7-9 to TRBJ1-1, with D hard to call. This CDR3 has 15 residues. The V and J ends lost 4 bases and 0 bases respectively, with 12 bases between them. Looked up from germline, CDR1 is SEHNR and CDR2 is FQNEAQ (reference sequence). CDR3 amino acids: CASSSPRNMNTEAFF. In nucleotides, the CDR3 is TGTGCCAGCAGCTCCCCTCGGAACATGAACACTGAAGCTTTCTTT.

The CDR3 protein is CASSLLAGGPGEQYF. Written as DNA, the CDR3 is TGTGCCAGCAGCTTACTAGCGGGAGGGCCGGGCGAGCAGTACTTC. The chain recombines TRBV5-6 with TRBJ2-5; 13 bases agree with TRBD2. The J call could be wrong; TRBJ2-7 is a better fit for the DNA end. Germline CDR1 and CDR2: SGHDT and YYEEEE. The length of the CDR3 is 15 residues.

V and J are TRBV30 and TRBJ1-1; 8 nucleotides match TRBD1. The length of the CDR3 is 12 residues. V shed 6 bases and J 7 bases; nucleotides not matched to a gene: 7. CDR1 GTSNPN and CDR2 SVGIG come from the germline V gene (reference sequence). Written as DNA, the CDR3 is TGTGCCTGTTTAGCCGGGACAGGTGAAGCTTTCTTT. Translated: CACLAGTGEAFF. Drawing the rest from reference TRBV30 and TRBJ1-1, the complete variable domain is SQTIHQWPATLVQPVGSPLSLECTVEGTSNPNLYWYRQAAGRGLQLLFYSVGIGQISSEVPQNLSASRPQDRQFILSSKKLLLSDSGFYLCACLAGTGEAFFGQGTRLTVV.

V usage is TRBV19 and J usage is TRBJ1-5; no definite D call. The CDR3 runs to 15 residues. V was shortened by 6 bases and J by 5 bases, with 17 bases between the two germline ends. Germline loops: CDR1 LNHDA, CDR2 SQIVND (reference sequence). This CDR3 is CASRVSYVRHQPQHF. The CDR3 coding sequence is TGTGCCAGTAGAGTCTCCTACGTCCGTCATCAGCCCCAGCATTTT.

This chain joins TRBV25-1 and TRBJ1-4; 9 nucleotides align to TRBD1. This CDR3 comprises 14 residues. V shed 3 bases and J 11 bases; nucleotides not matched to a gene: 7. CDR1 is MGHDK, CDR2 SYGVNS, per germline. DNA for the CDR3: TGTGCCAGCAGTGATAACAGGGGGCGCTGGAAACTGTTTTTT. As protein: CASSDNRGRWKLFF.

J is TRBJ1-1 and V is TRBV11-3; 7 nucleotides align to TRBD1. Looked up from germline, CDR1 is SGHNT and CDR2 is YENEEA. The CDR3 length is 14 residues. V lost 5 bases, J lost 3 bases, and 6 bases stayed unmatched. The chain's CDR3 is CASSPGGRYTEAFF. CDR3 DNA sequence: TGTGCCAGCAGCCCAGGGGGTCGATACACTGAAGCTTTCTTT.

The rearrangement joins TRBV5-1 to TRBJ2-7, with a possible D match to TRBD2 (6 bases). Germline CDR1 reads SGHRS; CDR2 reads YFSETQ. The ends were cut back, 0 bases at V and 9 bases at J, with 13 bases in the middle. The CDR3 is 13 amino acids. The CDR3 nucleotides read TGCGCCAGCAGCTTGGTGGCTCAGGGAGGGCAGTACTTC. Amino acids: CASSLVAQGGQYF.